A selection of T cell receptor beta chains follows, all from one sample in a study of blood T cell repertoires in COVID-19. Assay: immunoSEQ multiplex PCR; the TCRdb copy retains only in-frame clones and omits some. The table records roughly 150,000 clones, about four fifths of them present only once. The source material was peripheral blood. These TCRs come from a man between 60 and 75 years old with active or convalescent COVID-19. The CDR3 runs from the conserved cysteine through the conserved F or W. D genes are given only for firm matches. Where a row states a size, it is once, few, many or the class of an expanded clone; other rows omit it.

17	TRBV5-1	-	-	TRBJ2-2	TGCGCCAGCAGCTCACAAGGGGCCATGGTGAACACCGGGGAGCTGTTTTTT	CASSSQGAMVNTGELFF
11	TRBV6-5	-	-	TRBJ2-3	TGTGCCAGCAGCCCCGGAGATACGCAGTATTTT	CASSPGDTQYF
17	TRBV11-2	-	few	TRBJ1-3	TGTGCCAGCAGCCCTCAAGTTCCTCAACTCTCTGGAAACACCATATATTTT	CASSPQVPQLSGNTIYF
13	TRBV12-3/TRBV12-4	-	once	TRBJ2-7	TGTGCCAGCAGTCCCAGGGGTTACTACGAGCAGTACTTC	CASSPRGYYEQYF
14	TRBV27	-	-	TRBJ1-1	TGTGCCAGCAGTTTGACAGTCCAGAACACTGAAGCTTTCTTT	CASSLTVQNTEAFF
11	TRBV24-1	-	-	TRBJ1-2	TGTGCCACCGGAGACAGATATGGCTACACCTTC	CATGDRYGYTF
14	TRBV5-1	TRBD1	once	TRBJ1-5	TGCGCCAGCAGCGCCGGACAGGGGAATCAGCCCCAGCATTTT	CASSAGQGNQPQHF
14	TRBV19	-	-	TRBJ2-3	TGTGCCAGCTCCCGACAGGCTAGCACAGATACGCAGTATTTT	CASSRQASTDTQYF
14	TRBV5-1	-	-	TRBJ2-7	TGCGCCAGCAGCGGCGGCCGTGTTTCCTACGAGCAGTACTTC	CASSGGRVSYEQYF
14	TRBV6-5	TRBD2	-	TRBJ2-5	TGTGCCAGCAGCGATGCAGGGAGGGGAGAGACCCAGTACTTC	CASSDAGRGETQYF
15	TRBV19	-	-	TRBJ2-3	TGTGCCAGTAGTGGGGCAGGGACTCTCACAGATACGCAGTATTTT	CASSGAGTLTDTQYF
14	TRBV11-2	-	-	TRBJ2-7	TGTGCCAGCAGCGACGGACTGGGGGGCTACGAGCAGTACTTC	CASSDGLGGYEQYF
15	TRBV18	TRBD1	-	TRBJ1-5	TGTGCCAGCTCAACGACAGGGGCCCCTAATCAGCCCCAGCATTTT	CASSTTGAPNQPQHF
16	TRBV27	-	-	TRBJ2-1	TGTGCCAGCAGTTCCCTGAGTAGTTATGAATTTGGTGAGCAGTTCTTC	CASSSLSSYEFGEQFF
12	TRBV7-8	-	few	TRBJ2-1	TGTGCCAGCAGCCACGACAGGTCGGGGCAGTTCTTC	CASSHDRSGQFF
18	TRBV11-3	TRBD1	-	TRBJ2-5	TGTGCCAGCAGCTTAGATCAGATGGGACAGGGGTTTCAAGAGACCCAGTACTTC	CASSLDQMGQGFQETQYF
15	TRBV29-1	TRBD1	-	TRBJ2-2	TGCAGCGGTAAACTCGGGACAGGGGGAACCGGGGAGCTGTTTTTT	CSGKLGTGGTGELFF